The 25 T cell receptor beta chains given below trace back to one sample, sequenced in a study of blood T cell repertoires in COVID-19. The protocol was immunoSEQ multiplex PCR, while the TCRdb copy is restricted to in-frame clones and leaves out a portion. The repertoire holds about 400,000 clones, with about 89% as singletons. The sequenced sample consisted of peripheral blood. These receptors all come from a man aged 35-49 years with acute or convalescent COVID-19.

The V and J genes are TRBV30 and TRBJ1-6; maybe TRBD1 (6 bases). Germline V gene sequence: CDR1 GTSNPN, CDR2 SVGIG (reference sequence). The V and J ends lost 4 bases and 6 bases respectively, with 16 bases between them. CDR3 length: 15 amino acids. CDR3 residues: CAWNLGAGSNSPLHF. The CDR3 DNA reads TGTGCCTGGAACCTGGGGGCAGGGAGTAATTCACCCCTCCACTTT.

This chain links TRBV19 with TRBJ1-1; TRBD1 matches at 7 bases. The V and J ends lost 6 bases and 11 bases, in that order; junction bases with no gene match: 15. Germline V lookup: CDR1 LNHDA, CDR2 SQIVND (reference sequence). This CDR3 has 14 amino acids. The CDR3, as DNA: TGTGCCAGTAGCGATCATACAGGGGACCGAGGGGCTTTCTTT. This encodes CASSDHTGDRGAFF.

Comments on this clone: Germline is not matched at one junction end, which may reflect a read error. CDR3 coding DNA: TGTGCCAGCAGCCTAGGGGCGGGAGTGAACACTGAAGCTTTCTTT. This translates into CASSLGAGVNTEAFF. The V gene is TRBV13, the J gene TRBJ1-1, with TRBD1 as a possible D gene (5 bases). The CDR3 extends over 15 amino acids. Germline V gives CDR1 PRHDT, CDR2 FYEKMQ (reference sequence).

Notes on this clone: Other DNA sequences in this sample translate to the same CDR3. The V gene is TRBV7-9, the J gene TRBJ1-1; no clear D. Trimming cost V 1 base and J 5 bases, with 5 bases left between them. Germline CDR1 is SEHNR and CDR2 is FQNEAQ (reference sequence). This CDR3 comprises 12 residues. The CDR3 nucleotides read TGTGCCAGCAGCTTAGACAGAACTGAAGCTTTCTTT. The encoded protein is CASSLDRTEAFF.

J is TRBJ2-3 and V is TRBV6-2 or TRBV6-3, with 8 bases that match TRBD2. There are 16 residues in the CDR3. V trimming: 2 bases; J trimming: 0 bases; junction bases outside the gene matches: 4. Germline CDR1 reads MNHEY; CDR2 reads SVGEGT. CDR3 sequence: CASSYSQRESTDTQYF. The CDR3 DNA reads as TGTGCCAGCAGTTACAGCCAGCGGGAGAGCACAGATACGCAGTATTTT.

The V gene is TRBV11-2, the J gene TRBJ2-3; a weak D match, TRBD2 (5 bases). V was clipped by 1 base and J by 0 bases, with 11 bases between them. Looked up from germline, CDR1 is SGHAT and CDR2 is FQNNGV. The CDR3 totals 16 residues. The CDR3 is CASSLVGRTSTDTQYF. The CDR3 nucleotides read TGTGCCAGCAGCTTAGTTGGGCGGACTAGCACAGATACGCAGTATTTT.

The chain has TRBV19 and TRBJ1-5; tentative D call: TRBD1 (6 bases). Germline CDR1 reads LNHDA; CDR2 reads SQIVND (reference sequence). The germline V and J ends were trimmed by 5 bases and 5 bases, with 13 bases remaining between them. The CDR3 is 14 residues long. The CDR3 DNA sequence: TGTGCCAGTAGTCCACAGACAGGAGATCAGCCCCAGCATTTT. Translated, it gives CASSPQTGDQPQHF.

The chain links TRBV10-3 to TRBJ2-2; D call uncertain. The CDR3 runs to 12 residues. The V end lost 3 bases, the J end lost 5 bases, and 4 bases lay between the germline ends. The germline gives CDR1 ENHRY, CDR2 SYGVKD. The CDR3 loop reads CAISDLTGELFF. DNA for the CDR3: TGTGCCATCAGTGACCTTACCGGGGAGCTGTTTTTT.

This sequence joins TRBV7-2 and TRBJ2-4; D possibly corresponds to TRBD1 (5 bases). The CDR3 is 14 residues long. In germline, CDR1 is SGHTA, CDR2 FQGNSA. Trimming took 5 bases from V and 5 from J, leaving 13 bases between them. CDR3 residues: CASSPGRAENIQYF. The CDR3 DNA reads as TGTGCCAGCAGCCCCGGCAGGGCCGAAAACATTCAGTACTTC.

The rearrangement links TRBV18 to TRBJ1-1; D might be TRBD1 (6 bases). The CDR3 loop spans 15 amino acids. The V end was cut by 6 bases, the J end by 3 bases, with 17 bases between. Germline assignment: CDR1 KGHSH and CDR2 LQKENI. This chain's CDR3 is CASSPLRQEDTEAFF. The CDR3 nucleotides read TGTGCCAGCTCCCCCCTTAGACAGGAGGACACTGAAGCTTTCTTT.

The chain combines TRBV28 with TRBJ2-4; TRBD2 is a possible D gene (7 bases). The CDR3 has 15 residues. Germline loops: CDR1 MDHEN, CDR2 SYDVKM. Deletions cut 6 bases from V and 2 bases from J, with 14 bases between. CDR3 loop: CASRDRGGTKNIQYF. In DNA form, the CDR3 reads TGTGCCAGCAGAGATAGGGGGGGCACCAAAAACATTCAGTACTTC.

As for this clone: This sample also contains other DNA sequences that code for the same CDR3. V is TRBV4-1 and J is TRBJ1-4, with 7 bases matching TRBD1. Germline trimming cut 4 bases from V and 5 bases from J; bases unmatched to any gene: 1. This CDR3 is built from 13 residues. Germline CDR1 reads MGHRA; CDR2 reads YSYEKL. The DNA of the CDR3 is TGCGCCAGCAGCCGACAGGGAAATGAAAAACTGTTTTTT. This codes for CASSRQGNEKLFF.

The chain employs TRBV27 and TRBJ2-3, with 12 nucleotides matching TRBD2. This CDR3 spans 15 amino acids. CDR1 and CDR2 (germline): MNHEY, SMNVEV (reference sequence). The ends lost 2 bases at V and 6 bases at J; junction bases unmatched: 3. In nucleotides, the CDR3 is TGTGCCAGCAGTTTAACTAGCGGGGGGTCGGATACGCAGTATTTT. Its translation: CASSLTSGGSDTQYF.

This chain joins TRBV7-9 and TRBJ1-5, with TRBD1 as a possible D gene (5 bases). The V end lost 5 bases, the J end lost 3 bases, and 17 bases lay between the germline ends. The CDR3 spans 16 residues. Per the germline V gene, CDR1 is SEHNR and CDR2 is FQNEAQ (reference sequence). The CDR3 region is CASSGGRGESNQPQHF. The CDR3 DNA is TGTGCCAGCAGCGGGGGTCGGGGGGAGTCCAATCAGCCCCAGCATTTT. The full variable domain, completed using reference TRBV7-9 and TRBJ1-5, is DTGVSQNPRHKITKRGQNVTFRCDPISEHNRLYWYRQTLGQGPEFLTYFQNEAQLEKSRLLSDRFSAERPKGSFSTLEIQRTEQGDSAMYLCASSGGRGESNQPQHFGDGTRLSIL.

The chain links TRBV27 to TRBJ1-5; 8 bases are a match to TRBD1. The CDR3 runs 13 residues. CDR1 and CDR2 (germline): MNHEY, SMNVEV (reference sequence). Losses at the gene ends were 5 bases for V and 6 bases for J; bases not matched to a gene: 3. This CDR3 is CASSLDRGQPQHF. The DNA for the CDR3 is TGTGCCAGCAGTCTAGACAGGGGTCAGCCCCAGCATTTT.

V usage is TRBV10-3 and J usage is TRBJ1-4, with 9 bases lining up with TRBD1. CDR1 and CDR2 (germline): ENHRY, SYGVKD. This CDR3 contains 15 residues. The V segment lost 2 bases and the J segment 5 bases; nucleotides outside the gene matches: 3. The CDR3 region is CAISEGGQGNEKLFF. CDR3 nucleotides: TGTGCCATCAGTGAGGGAGGACAGGGGAATGAAAAACTGTTTTTT.

The chain recombines TRBV12-3 or TRBV12-4 with TRBJ1-2, with D hard to call. CDR3 size: 12 residues. Trimming stripped 4 bases from V and 10 bases from J, with 13 bases between. CDR3 protein: CASSSLLGDYTF. CDR3 nucleotide sequence: TGTGCCAGCAGTTCTTTGTTGGGAGACTACACCTTC.

This clone has just a few counts. The chain joins TRBV18 to TRBJ2-1; 11 bases agree with TRBD2. The ends lost 3 bases at V and 5 bases at J; junction bases unmatched: 3. The CDR3 consists of 15 residues. Germline V gene lookup returns CDR1 KGHSH and CDR2 LQKENI. Here the CDR3 reads CASSPGGLADNEQFF. In nucleotides, the CDR3 is TGTGCCAGCTCACCGGGGGGACTAGCGGACAATGAGCAGTTCTTC.

The table lists this clone with a few counts. This chain uses TRBV7-2 with TRBJ2-1; TRBD2 agrees at 8 bases. After removal of 0 bases from V and 9 bases from J, the junction contained 7 bases not matched to a gene. Germline V gene lookup returns CDR1 SGHTA and CDR2 FQGNSA. The CDR3 consists of 15 residues. DNA of the CDR3: TGTGCCAGCAGCTTAGCCGGACTAGCCTCTACTGAGCAGTTCTTC. Residues: CASSLAGLASTEQFF.

V is TRBV6-5 and J is TRBJ2-5; TRBD1 agrees at 8 bases. This CDR3 has 15 residues. Germline V gene lookup returns CDR1 MNHEY and CDR2 SVGAGI. J lost 6 bases, V lost 6 bases, and 12 bases had no gene match. The CDR3 DNA sequence: TGTGCCAGCAGCCCAACAGGGGGAGCTGGAAAGACCCAGTACTTC. Protein product: CASSPTGGAGKTQYF.

The rearrangement joins TRBV12-5 to TRBJ2-1, with D uncertain. Germline V gene data show CDR1 as LGHNT and CDR2 as FRNRAP. V gave up 3 bases and J gave up 3 bases, with 6 bases separating them. CDR3 size: 13 residues. CDR3 in amino acids: CASGFPSYNEQFF. CDR3 nucleotides: TGTGCTAGTGGTTTCCCCAGCTACAATGAGCAGTTCTTC.

The chain has TRBV27 and TRBJ2-7, with D tentatively TRBD2 (6 bases). This CDR3 contains 14 residues. Germline CDR1 MNHEY, CDR2 SMNVEV (reference sequence). V lost 5 bases to trimming and J lost 2 bases, with 13 bases between them. CDR3 in DNA: TGTGCCAGCAGTACCGGGACGGGGGCCTACGAGCAGTACTTC. This codes for CASSTGTGAYEQYF.

The CDR3 loop is CASSQVPGGAYNEQFF. The CDR3 DNA reads TGTGCCAGCAGCCAAGTCCCAGGGGGCGCGTATAATGAGCAGTTCTTC. V usage is TRBV3-1 (or the pseudogene TRBV3-2) and J usage is TRBJ2-1; 8 bases fit TRBD1. After removal of 1 base from V and 7 bases from J, the junction contained 9 bases not matched to a gene. Germline values: CDR1 LGHDT, CDR2 YNNKEL (reference sequence). The CDR3 is 16 amino acids.

This chain links TRBV9 with TRBJ2-2, with TRBD2 matching over 7 bases. With 0 bases clipped from V and 4 bases from J, the junction kept 3 bases outside the gene matches. Looked up from germline, CDR1 is SGDLS and CDR2 is YYNGEE. The CDR3 runs to 15 residues. CDR3 loop: CASSVVPGGTGELFF. DNA for the CDR3: TGTGCCAGCAGCGTAGTCCCGGGGGGCACCGGGGAGCTGTTTTTT.

The rearrangement links TRBV10-3 to TRBJ2-3; 7 nucleotides align to TRBD1. V was clipped by 8 bases and J by 5 bases; unmatched bases: 13. This CDR3 has 15 residues. Germline V CDR1 and CDR2: ENHRY, SYGVKD. CDR3: CAIQDKGADLDTQYF. As DNA, the CDR3 is TGTGCCATCCAAGACAAGGGGGCGGACTTAGATACGCAGTATTTT.